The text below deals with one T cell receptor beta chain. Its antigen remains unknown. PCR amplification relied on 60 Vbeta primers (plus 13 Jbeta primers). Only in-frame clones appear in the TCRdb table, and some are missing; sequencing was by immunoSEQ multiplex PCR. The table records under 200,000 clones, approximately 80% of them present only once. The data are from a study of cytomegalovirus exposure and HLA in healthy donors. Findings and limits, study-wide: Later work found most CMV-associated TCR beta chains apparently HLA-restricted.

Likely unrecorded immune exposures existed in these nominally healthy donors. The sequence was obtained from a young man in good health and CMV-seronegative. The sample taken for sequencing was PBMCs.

The CDR3 protein is CASSLEIQGNQETQYF. As DNA, the CDR3 is TGTGCCAGCAGCTTGGAAATACAGGGGAATCAGGAGACCCAGTACTTC. V and J are TRBV5-6 and TRBJ2-5, with 7 positions matching TRBD1. V lost 0 bases and J lost 5; bases outside the gene matches: 10. This CDR3 has 16 residues. Germline V lookup: CDR1 SGHDT, CDR2 YYEEEE.